Below are 8 T cell receptor beta chains sequenced from a single sample in a study of vaccination and CD4 T cells after COVID-19. Cultured CD4+ T cell DNA was sequenced using the Oncomine TCR Beta short-read assay. TCRdb re-called the PCR reads with MiXCR, one entry per CDR3 protein. This sample has under 20,000 distinct CDR3 sequences, with 55% found just once. No antigen has been identified for these receptors. This sample's treatment: approximately nine-day PBMC culture with coronavirus spike peptide pools or control peptides (ViraFEST assay). Sequences were obtained from CD4+ T cells from blood, cultured in vitro. All receptors come from a human donor who had recovered from COVID-19.

The count of this clonotype is one. This chain joins TRBV11-2 and TRBJ2-2, with 9 bases aligning to TRBD2. V was clipped by 3 bases and J by 7 bases; unmatched bases: 6. Germline assignment: CDR1 SGHAT and CDR2 FQNNGV. The length of the CDR3 is 15 residues. In DNA, the CDR3 is TGTGCCAGCAGCTTCCGACTAGCGGAAATCGGGGAGCTGTTTTTT. Amino acid sequence: CASSFRLAEIGELFF.

The chain is built from TRBV20-1 and TRBJ1-2; the D is unclear. The germline V gene encodes CDR1 DFQATT and CDR2 SNEGSKA (reference sequence). V lost 4 bases to trimming and J lost 3 bases, with 9 bases between them. The CDR3 consists of 12 residues. The CDR3 DNA is TGCAGTGCTACCCCCGGGGACTATGGCTACACCTTC. Translating gives CSATPGDYGYTF.

The chain recombines TRBV6-1 with TRBJ2-2; unclear D gene. Trimming stripped 6 bases from V and 3 bases from J, with 11 bases between. CDR1 is MNHNS, CDR2 SASEGT, per germline. This CDR3 contains 14 residues. For the CDR3, the DNA is TGTGCCAGCAGAGACGGCGCGGACACCGGGGAGCTGTTTTTT. The encoded protein is CASRDGADTGELFF.

The gene calls are TRBV28 and TRBJ1-2, with 7 bases matching TRBD1. The CDR3 covers 14 residues. The germline gives CDR1 MDHEN, CDR2 SYDVKM. V dropped 6 bases and J dropped 4; count of bases not matched to a gene: 8. For the CDR3, the DNA is TGTGCCAGCAGGTTGACAGGGAGGACCTATGGCTACACCTTC. It codes for CASRLTGRTYGYTF.

The V call is TRBV20-1, the J call TRBJ2-5; D gene uncertain. Trimming took off 0 bases at V and 3 bases at J, with 11 bases between the two ends. The CDR3 covers 14 residues. The germline CDR1 and CDR2 sequences are DFQATT and SNEGSKA (reference sequence). The CDR3 nucleotides read TGCAGTGCTAGAGAAGGGCAGCCCAAAGAGACCCAGTACTTC. Residues: CSAREGQPKETQYF.

V usage is TRBV6-2 or TRBV6-3 and J usage is TRBJ2-3; 8 positions agree with TRBD1. From germline, CDR1 is MNHEY and CDR2 SVGEGT. The trim removed 4 bases at V and 3 bases at J, leaving 6 bases unmatched. CDR3 size: 15 residues. CDR3 sequence (DNA): TGTGCCAGCAGTTGGGGACAGGCAGCTACAGATACGCAGTATTTT. Its translation: CASSWGQAATDTQYF.

The CDR3 DNA sequence: TGTGCCAGCAGCCCAAGGGGGGGGGGGGCTGAAGCTTTCTTT. This encodes CASSPRGGGAEAFF. This chain uses TRBV27 with TRBJ1-1; D is perhaps TRBD1 (6 bases). Germline-derived CDR1 and CDR2 are MNHEY and SMNVEV (reference sequence). The ends were cut back, 6 bases at V and 6 bases at J, with 17 bases in the middle. This CDR3 has 14 amino acids.

This rearrangement joins TRBV20-1 to TRBJ1-5, with TRBD1 as a possible D gene (5 bases). Trimming removed 1 base at V and 1 base at J, with 14 bases between. The germline gives CDR1 DFQATT, CDR2 SNEGSKA (reference sequence). CDR3 size: 16 residues. In nucleotides, the CDR3 is TGCAGTGCTAGAGTTACCGCGGGACGGAGCAATCAGCCCCAGCATTTT. It encodes CSARVTAGRSNQPQHF.